The 12 T cell receptor beta chains reported below all come from one sample, sequenced in a study of blood T cell repertoires in COVID-19. Only in-frame clones appear in the TCRdb table, and some are missing; sequencing was by immunoSEQ multiplex PCR. Seen here are 65,000 to 80,000 clones, roughly 90% observed once, and the top ten hold roughly 4.4%. The specimen sequenced was peripheral blood. These receptors were taken from a man in his fifties with active COVID-19.

The J gene is TRBJ1-2, the V gene TRBV7-9, with TRBD1 identical over 7 bases. CDR1 is SEHNR, CDR2 FQNEAQ, per germline (reference sequence). The CDR3 has 15 amino acids. The J segment lost 6 bases and the V segment lost 0 bases, leaving 7 bases of the junction unmatched. This CDR3 reads CASSLAGTVGHGYTF. DNA of the CDR3: TGTGCCAGCAGCTTAGCGGGGACAGTGGGGCATGGCTACACCTTC. The variable domain in full, with the rest retrieved from reference TRBV7-9 and TRBJ1-2, is DTGVSQNPRHKITKRGQNVTFRCDPISEHNRLYWYRQTLGQGPEFLTYFQNEAQLEKSRLLSDRFSAERPKGSFSTLEIQRTEQGDSAMYLCASSLAGTVGHGYTFGSGTRLTVV.

The chain carries TRBV5-6 and TRBJ1-1; unclear D gene. V lost 1 base and J 1 base, leaving 2 bases between the germline ends. The germline V gene encodes CDR1 SGHDT and CDR2 YYEEEE. This CDR3 is built from 12 residues. The CDR3 DNA reads as TGTGCCAGCAGCTTGCAGAACACTGAAGCTTTCTTT. Translating it yields CASSLQNTEAFF.

This clone was recorded once. At one of its ends the junction is not consistent with the germline gene, which may arise from a read error. The genes are TRBV20-1 and TRBJ2-7, with 10 bases identical to TRBD1. CDR1 and CDR2 (germline): DFQATT, SNEGSKA (reference sequence). This CDR3 is built from 11 residues. The CDR3 DNA is TGCAGTGCGAAGGGGGAGGGGACAGGGGTATTC. Translated, it gives CSAKGEGTGVF.

The rearrangement links TRBV18 to TRBJ2-1; 10 bases are a match to TRBD2. The CDR3 totals 16 residues. Germline trimming cut 0 bases from V and 7 bases from J; bases unmatched to any gene: 6. Germline lookup yields CDR1 KGHSH and CDR2 LQKENI. The CDR3: CASSPPGIAGGNEQFF. CDR3 DNA sequence: TGTGCCAGCTCACCACCGGGAATAGCGGGAGGAAATGAGCAGTTCTTC.

This rearrangement joins TRBV29-1 to TRBJ2-3; possibly TRBD2 for D (7 bases). Trimming took 0 bases from V and 4 from J, leaving 20 bases between them. The CDR3 has 17 residues. Germline V gives CDR1 SQVTM, CDR2 ANQGSEA. CDR3 bases: TGCAGCGTTGAAGAAATCAAAGGGGGGGGATTTGCAGATACGCAGTATTTT. This codes for CSVEEIKGGGFADTQYF.

The chain carries TRBV7-2 and TRBJ2-1; TRBD2 matches at 8 bases. This CDR3 has 15 amino acids. CDR1 is SGHTA, CDR2 FQGNSA, per germline. The J segment lost 2 bases and the V segment lost 5 bases, leaving 5 bases of the junction unmatched. CDR3 sequence (DNA): TGTGCCAGCAGCCCAGGGCGGGGGGCCTACAATGAGCAGTTCTTC. It yields the protein CASSPGRGAYNEQFF. Filled out from reference TRBV7-2 and TRBJ2-1, the complete variable domain reads GAGVSQSPSNKVTEKGKDVELRCDPISGHTALYWYRQSLGQGLEFLIYFQGNSAPDKSGLPSDRFSAERTGGSVSTLTIQRTQQEDSAVYLCASSPGRGAYNEQFFGPGTRLTVL.

For the CDR3, the DNA is TGTGCCAGCAGTTTTGTGGGTGGGACAGGGCAAAATACGCAGTATTTT. Protein sequence: CASSFVGGTGQNTQYF. The chain recombines TRBV27 with TRBJ2-3; 9 bases match TRBD1. Trimming took 3 bases from V and 7 from J; bases not matched to a gene: 11. In germline, CDR1 is MNHEY, CDR2 SMNVEV (reference sequence). The CDR3 totals 16 residues.

This clone was seen a single time. The gene calls are TRBV9 and TRBJ1-1, with D perhaps TRBD1 (6 bases). CDR1 and CDR2 (germline): SGDLS, YYNGEE. The V end lost 0 bases, the J end lost 4 bases, and 10 bases lay between the germline ends. The CDR3 totals 14 residues. The CDR3 nucleotides read TGTGCCAGCAGCGTAGACGGGGGGCCCACTGAAGCTTTCTTT. This sequence encodes CASSVDGGPTEAFF. Supplemented by reference TRBV9 and TRBJ1-1, the full variable domain reads DSGVTQTPKHLITATGQRVTLRCSPRSGDLSVYWYQQSLDQGLQFLIQYYNGEERAKGNILERFSAQQFPDLHSELNLSSLELGDSALYFCASSVDGGPTEAFFGQGTRLTVV.

J is TRBJ2-7 and V is TRBV5-1; TRBD2 aligns across 12 bases. The CDR3 spans 13 residues. The germline V gene encodes CDR1 SGHRS and CDR2 YFSETQ. V dropped 2 bases and J dropped 7; count of bases not matched to a gene: 1. In DNA form, the CDR3 reads TGCGCCAGCAGCTTAGGGACTAGCGGGGAGCAGTACTTC. Its translation: CASSLGTSGEQYF.

The J gene is TRBJ2-7, the V gene TRBV29-1, with 10 nucleotides matching TRBD1. This CDR3 is built from 15 residues. CDR1 is SQVTM, CDR2 ANQGSEA, per germline. V shed 3 bases and J 3 bases; nucleotides not matched to a gene: 8. CDR3 residues: CSVERGDRGYYEQYF. The CDR3 DNA follows: TGCAGCGTTGAGCGAGGGGACAGGGGTTACTACGAGCAGTACTTC.

V and J are TRBV2 and TRBJ1-2; D is unclear. The germline V gene encodes CDR1 SNHLY and CDR2 FYNNEI. CDR3 length equals 14 residues. V lost 6 bases and J 0 bases, leaving 11 bases between the germline ends. The CDR3 region has the DNA TGTGCCAGCAGGGTACAGACCACTAACTATGGCTACACCTTC. Residues: CASRVQTTNYGYTF.

CDR3: CASSRGQYYEQYF. The CDR3 nucleotides are TGTGCCAGCAGCCGGGGGCAATACTACGAGCAGTACTTC. This chain connects TRBV3-1 (or the pseudogene TRBV3-2) to TRBJ2-7, with D perhaps matching TRBD1 (6 bases). The V gene's germline CDR1 is LGHDT and CDR2 YNNKEL (reference sequence). The V end lost 4 bases, the J end lost 3 bases, and 10 bases lay between the germline ends. The CDR3 extends over 13 amino acids.